Listed here are 25 T cell receptor beta chains from one sample, sequenced in a study of T cells in Graves' hyperthyroidism and ophthalmopathy. Amplification of TCR beta CDR3 regions used RNA as the template. HTBI primers were employed in a first-round RT-PCR of the TCR CDR3. One entry per CDR3 protein results from TCRdb running MiXCR on the multiplex PCR reads. The data show some 650,000 distinct CDR3 sequences, about a sixth seen once. Material: blood. These receptors were taken from a woman in her thirties or forties with Graves' ophthalmopathy.

The table lists this clonotype with a few counts. The chain joins TRBV9 to TRBJ2-3; D is uncertain. Germline V gene lookup returns CDR1 SGDLS and CDR2 YYNGEE. CDR3 length equals 15 residues. Trimming stripped 4 bases from V and 0 bases from J, with 12 bases between. CDR3 loop: CASSPRATSTDTQYF. The CDR3 DNA follows: TGTGCCAGCAGCCCACGGGCGACTAGCACAGATACGCAGTATTTT.

This clonotype was found many times. The J gene is TRBJ1-2, the V gene TRBV20-1; a possible D gene is TRBD1 (5 bases). The germline V gene has CDR1 DFQATT and CDR2 SNEGSKA (reference sequence). V lost 1 base, J lost 8 bases, and 14 bases lay in between. The CDR3 runs to 13 residues. This CDR3 reads CSARGARAWGYTF. As DNA, the CDR3 is TGCAGTGCTAGAGGGGCCAGGGCTTGGGGCTACACCTTC.

This clonotype was seen only a few times. The chain has TRBV7-8 and TRBJ2-2, with 13 bases lining up with TRBD2. Germline-derived CDR1 and CDR2 are SGHVS and FQNEAQ. V lost 3 bases to trimming and J lost 1 base; unmatched junction nucleotides: 5. The CDR3 extends over 18 amino acids. CDR3 nucleotides: TGTGCCAGCAGCTTGTTGACTAGCGGGGGGATGAACACCGGGGAGCTGTTTTTT. It translates to CASSLLTSGGMNTGELFF.

This clonotype was counted between two and nine times. The CDR3 nucleotides are TGTGCCAGCAGTTATGGCCTAGGAGACAATGAGCAGTTCTTC. Its protein product is CASSYGLGDNEQFF. The V call is TRBV6-1, the J call TRBJ2-1; no firm D call. The CDR3 consists of 14 residues. The V end was cut by 5 bases, the J end by 5 bases, with 13 bases between. Germline V gene lookup returns CDR1 MNHNS and CDR2 SASEGT.

The chain couples TRBV2 to TRBJ1-4; tentative D call: TRBD1 (6 bases). The ends were cut back, 6 bases at V and 10 bases at J, with 21 bases in the middle. Germline V lookup: CDR1 SNHLY, CDR2 FYNNEI. The CDR3 is 15 residues long. CDR3 amino acids: CASRQLQGLGGKLFF. Here the CDR3 DNA reads TGTGCCAGCAGACAATTACAGGGACTTGGGGGAAAACTGTTTTTT.

About this clonotype: At one end the junction does not follow the germline gene, possibly because of a read error. The chain is built from TRBV5-1 and TRBJ2-1; D may be TRBD1 (5 bases). The CDR3 loop spans 14 amino acids. In germline, CDR1 is SGHRS, CDR2 YFSETQ. For the CDR3, the DNA is TGCGCCAGCAGCCCAGGGATATCCTACAATGAGCAGCTCTTC. Translated, it gives CASSPGISYNEQLF.

This clonotype was recorded at least ten times. The chain couples TRBV20-1 to TRBJ2-3; no clear D gene. The CDR3 has 12 residues. Deletions cut 2 bases from V and 3 bases from J, with 6 bases between. The germline CDR1 and CDR2 sequences are DFQATT and SNEGSKA (reference sequence). The CDR3 loop is CSARLQTDTQYF. CDR3 bases: TGCAGTGCTAGACTCCAGACAGATACGCAGTATTTT.

This clonotype has a count of ten or more. The rearrangement links TRBV5-1 to TRBJ2-7, with D possibly TRBD2 on 6 matching bases. Germline assignment: CDR1 SGHRS and CDR2 YFSETQ. V was trimmed by 0 bases and J by 3 bases, leaving 13 bases between them. CDR3 size: 15 residues. CDR3 sequence reads: CASSLDPGAFYEQYF. CDR3 nucleotides: TGCGCCAGCAGCTTGGATCCGGGAGCTTTCTACGAGCAGTACTTC.

This chain joins TRBV7-3 and TRBJ2-7, with D possibly TRBD2 on 5 matching bases. Trimming removed 1 base from V and 6 bases from J, with 16 bases in between. Germline CDR1 and CDR2: SGHTA and FQGTGA. This CDR3 comprises 15 residues. The CDR3 DNA reads as TGTGCCAGCAGCTTAAAGGCACGGGGTCTAGGCGAGCAGTACTTC. Amino acid sequence: CASSLKARGLGEQYF.

Turning to this clonotype: It may be a read error: a sequence one base away is much more abundant. The J gene is TRBJ2-3, the V gene TRBV20-1; D is perhaps TRBD2 (6 bases). V lost 5 bases to trimming and J lost 5 bases, with 17 bases between them. The CDR3 is 14 residues long. The germline CDR1 and CDR2 sequences are DFQATT and SNEGSKA (reference sequence). The CDR3 DNA reads as TGCAGTGCTGCCGGCGGGGAGGCGGGAGATACGCAGTATTTT. This codes for CSAAGGEAGDTQYF.

There are many counts of this clonotype. The V call is TRBV10-2, the J call TRBJ2-7; tentative D call: TRBD2 (5 bases). Deletions cut 7 bases from V and 6 bases from J, with 16 bases between. The germline V gene has CDR1 WSHSY and CDR2 SAAADI. This CDR3 is 13 amino acids long. The CDR3 DNA sequence: TGCGCCAGCATGGAGGCCTTCCGCTCCGAGCAGTACTTC. Translation gives CASMEAFRSEQYF.

This clonotype was seen more than once but under ten times. This rearrangement joins TRBV28 to TRBJ2-2, with 8 positions matching TRBD2. After removal of 2 bases from V and 3 bases from J, the junction contained 5 bases not matched to a gene. Per germline, CDR1 MDHEN and CDR2 SYDVKM. The CDR3 has 16 amino acids. The chain's CDR3 is CASSLPASGHTGELFF. As DNA, the CDR3 is TGTGCCAGCAGTTTACCAGCTAGCGGGCACACCGGGGAGCTGTTTTTT.

Turning to this clonotype: A much larger clone differs from this one at a single base, so this may be a read error. The chain couples TRBV10-3 to TRBJ2-1; unclear D gene. The CDR3 has 11 amino acids. CDR1 is ENHRY and CDR2 is SYGVKD in the germline V gene. CDR3 DNA: TGTGCCATCAGTGAGGGCAATGAGCAGCTCTTC. Encoded protein: CAISEGNEQLF.

This chain links TRBV15 with TRBJ1-1; D is possibly TRBD1 (5 bases). The germline CDR1 and CDR2 sequences are LNHNV and YYDKDF (reference sequence). This CDR3 has 15 amino acids. Trimming left V 0 bases short and J 1 base short, with 9 bases between. CDR3 nucleotide sequence: TGTGCCACCAGCAGAGATGGGGGGACGAACACTGAAGCTTTCTTT. Encoded protein: CATSRDGGTNTEAFF.

This rearrangement joins TRBV28 to TRBJ2-5, with TRBD1 identical over 7 bases. J gave up 5 bases and V 3 bases, and 9 bases lay outside the gene matches. Germline CDR1 and CDR2: MDHEN and SYDVKM. The CDR3 loop spans 15 amino acids. The CDR3 DNA reads TGTGCCAGCAGTTTTCGAGGGGGCGGCCGGGAGACCCAGTACTTC. Encoded protein: CASSFRGGGRETQYF.

The chain couples TRBV20-1 to TRBJ2-3; TRBD2 agrees at 7 bases. CDR1 and CDR2 from the germline V gene are DFQATT and SNEGSKA (reference sequence). V lost 3 bases and J lost 4; bases outside the gene matches: 1. CDR3 length: 12 residues. The CDR3 bases are TGCAGTGCTAGCGGGGGGTCAGATACGCAGTATTTT. This gives the protein CSASGGSDTQYF.

This sequence joins TRBV12-3 or TRBV12-4 and TRBJ2-1, with 13 bases identical to TRBD2. The CDR3 is 15 amino acids. After removal of 6 bases from V and 4 bases from J, the junction contained 3 bases not matched to a gene. CDR3 nucleotide sequence: TGTGCCAGCAGCGGACTAGCGGGAGAATACAATGAGCAGTTCTTC. Its protein is CASSGLAGEYNEQFF.

This clonotype was picked up many times. The gene calls are TRBV5-1 and TRBJ2-7, with D possibly matching TRBD1 (6 bases). CDR1 is SGHRS, CDR2 YFSETQ, per germline. Between the trimmed V and J ends, which lost 4 bases and 2 bases, there was a span of 16 bases. The CDR3 sequence is 15 residues long. The CDR3 is CASSRTYRQAYEQYF. The CDR3 DNA reads as TGCGCCAGCAGCCGGACCTACAGACAGGCCTACGAGCAGTACTTC. The complete variable domain, with remaining parts taken from reference TRBV5-1 and TRBJ2-7, reads KAGVTQTPRYLIKTRGQQVTLSCSPISGHRSVSWYQQTPGQGLQFLFEYFSETQRNKGNFPGRFSGRQFSNSRSEMNVSTLELGDSALYLCASSRTYRQAYEQYFGPGTRLTVT.

This clonotype turned up a few times. V and J are TRBV20-1 and TRBJ2-2; 8 positions agree with TRBD1. Losses at the gene ends were 0 bases for V and 5 bases for J; bases not matched to a gene: 8. This CDR3 spans 16 amino acids. Germline V lookup: CDR1 DFQATT, CDR2 SNEGSKA (reference sequence). In DNA, the CDR3 is TGCAGTGCTAGAGATGGGGAGACAGGGGATACCGGGGAGCTGTTTTTT. Translating it yields CSARDGETGDTGELFF.

The rearrangement links TRBV29-1 to TRBJ2-1; possibly TRBD1 for D (6 bases). The V and J ends lost 2 bases and 0 bases respectively, with 14 bases between them. The CDR3 sequence is 16 residues long. Germline CDR1 is SQVTM and CDR2 is ANQGSEA. CDR3: CSVEWAGDHSYNEQFF. The CDR3 region has the DNA TGCAGCGTTGAATGGGCAGGGGACCACTCCTACAATGAGCAGTTCTTC.

This clonotype was counted a few times. The V call is TRBV5-1, the J call TRBJ1-1; 9 bases are a match to TRBD1. Germline V gives CDR1 SGHRS, CDR2 YFSETQ. J gave up 4 bases and V 7 bases, and 14 bases lay outside the gene matches. The CDR3 runs 16 residues. The chain's CDR3 is CASALPGQGRGTEAFF. CDR3 DNA sequence: TGCGCCAGCGCCCTCCCGGGACAGGGTCGTGGCACTGAAGCTTTCTTT.

This clonotype was recorded many times. The chain couples TRBV3-1 to TRBJ1-4; a possible D gene is TRBD1 (6 bases). V was pared by 7 bases and J by 5 bases, with 8 bases between. The CDR3 length is 12 residues. Germline V gene sequence: CDR1 LGHDT, CDR2 YNNKEL (reference sequence). This CDR3 reads CASNRENEKLFF. The CDR3 region has the DNA TGTGCCAGCAACAGGGAGAATGAAAAACTGTTTTTT.

This clonotype has a handful of counts. The chain is built from TRBV7-2 and TRBJ2-7, with TRBD2 as a possible D gene (5 bases). The V gene lost 0 bases and the J gene lost 6 bases, with 12 bases spanning the gap. Per germline, CDR1 SGHTA and CDR2 FQGNSA. The CDR3 has 14 amino acids. As DNA, the CDR3 is TGTGCCAGCAGCTTAGCCGTACTAAGCGGCGAGCAGTACTTC. Translating gives CASSLAVLSGEQYF.

This clonotype has at least ten counts. The chain combines TRBV20-1 with TRBJ2-5; D may be TRBD1 or TRBD2 (5 bases each). This CDR3 has 12 amino acids. The germline CDR1 and CDR2 sequences are DFQATT and SNEGSKA (reference sequence). The CDR3 coding sequence is TGCAGCGGAGCTGGGGGTGTCGAGACCCAGTACTTC. Its translation: CSGAGGVETQYF.

The chain is built from TRBV6-1 and TRBJ1-1; D unclear. This CDR3 has 16 residues. Germline CDR1 MNHNS, CDR2 SASEGT. Trimming pared 6 bases from V and 1 base from J, leaving 18 bases between. This CDR3 reads CASSRTAHPSNTEAFF. The CDR3 DNA sequence: TGTGCCAGCAGCCGTACAGCGCATCCTTCGAACACTGAAGCTTTCTTT.